This passage covers 15 T cell receptor beta chains from one sample sequenced in a study of cytomegalovirus exposure and HLA in healthy donors (dated by TCRdb to 2017 to 2019). The library was made by the immunoSEQ multiplex PCR assay. A mixture of 60 forward primers for TCR Vbeta segments and 13 reverse primers for TCR Jbeta segments was used in the multiplex PCR. TCRdb obtained this table from immuneACCESS and retained in-frame rearrangements with V and J assigned. These tables miss some clones; where compared with another copy, unresolved V genes account for less than half of the shortfall, and the remainder is unexplained. In this sample the table shows around 180,000 clones, 75% to 90% of which occur a single time. 0.95% to 1.5% of the sample goes to the ten largest clones. The sequenced sample consisted of PBMCs. These receptor sequences come from a boy younger than 10 in good health and CMV-seronegative.

V gene TRBV6-6 combines with J gene TRBJ2-3; 7 positions agree with TRBD2. Germline-derived CDR1 and CDR2 are MNHNY and SVGAGI (reference sequence). This CDR3 has 16 amino acids. The ends lost 0 bases at V and 6 bases at J; junction bases unmatched: 9. In DNA form, the CDR3 reads TGTGCCAGCAGTTACTCTTTGGCGGGAGCCGCGGATACGCAGTATTTT. This codes for CASSYSLAGAADTQYF.

This clone was seen only a few times. The gene calls are TRBV11-2 and TRBJ2-3; 8 bases line up with TRBD2. The J segment lost 1 base and the V segment lost 3 bases, leaving 3 bases of the junction unmatched. The CDR3 sequence is 15 residues long. Germline V gene sequence: CDR1 SGHAT, CDR2 FQNNGV. CDR3 amino acids: CASSFGGGRTDTQYF. CDR3 bases: TGTGCCAGCAGCTTCGGGGGGGGGCGCACAGATACGCAGTATTTT.

The chain has TRBV27 and TRBJ2-7; 7 bases are a match to TRBD1. J gave up 3 bases and V 1 base, and 0 bases lay outside the gene matches. This CDR3 has 13 amino acids. CDR1 is MNHEY, CDR2 SMNVEV, per germline (reference sequence). CDR3: CASSLYRGYEQYV. CDR3 in DNA: TGTGCCAGCAGTTTATACAGGGGCTACGAGCAGTACGTC.

In its sample, this clone was seen once. This chain connects TRBV27 to TRBJ2-3; D is ambiguous. The CDR3 is made up of 14 amino acids. The germline V and J ends were trimmed by 2 bases and 0 bases, with 6 bases remaining between them. Germline V lookup: CDR1 MNHEY, CDR2 SMNVEV (reference sequence). CDR3 region: CASSLRVSTDTQYF. The CDR3 DNA reads TGTGCCAGCAGTTTACGGGTTAGCACAGATACGCAGTATTTT.

The chain combines TRBV7-2 with TRBJ2-3, with 13 nucleotides matching TRBD2. In germline, CDR1 is SGHTA, CDR2 FQGNSA. The CDR3 loop spans 16 amino acids. After removal of 5 bases from V and 4 bases from J, the junction contained 6 bases not matched to a gene. CDR3 sequence: CASSPRTSGGADTQYF. The CDR3 DNA reads TGTGCCAGCAGCCCAAGGACTAGCGGGGGCGCAGATACGCAGTATTTT.

The rearrangement uses TRBV6-6 and TRBJ1-5; 8 bases are shared with TRBD1. CDR3 length equals 16 residues. Per the germline V gene, CDR1 is MNHNY and CDR2 is SVGAGI (reference sequence). V was clipped by 2 bases and J by 5 bases; unmatched bases: 8. As DNA, the CDR3 is TGTGCCAGCAGTTACCGCCAGGGGGCGAGTGATCAGCCCCAGCATTTT. This encodes CASSYRQGASDQPQHF.

This clone appeared a single time. This chain connects TRBV7-8 to TRBJ2-1; 9 positions agree with TRBD2. The trim removed 5 bases at V and 2 bases at J, leaving 7 bases unmatched. Per the germline V gene, CDR1 is SGHVS and CDR2 is FQNEAQ. The CDR3 runs 16 residues. The CDR3, as DNA: TGTGCCAGCAGCCTACGGACTAGCGATACCTACAATGAGCAGTTCTTC. Residues: CASSLRTSDTYNEQFF.

This clone was detected once. This sequence joins TRBV7-2 and TRBJ2-5, with 10 bases identical to TRBD2. The V gene end was trimmed by 5 bases and the J gene end by 5 bases; junction bases not matched to a gene: 5. Germline CDR1 is SGHTA and CDR2 is FQGNSA. This CDR3 is 14 amino acids long. The CDR3 coding sequence is TGTGCCAGCAGCCGCGGACTAGCGGCTGAGACCCAGTACTTC. Amino acids: CASSRGLAAETQYF.

The chain couples TRBV2 to TRBJ2-5; TRBD2 aligns across 8 bases. This CDR3 has 16 residues. The trim removed 2 bases at V and 3 bases at J, leaving 8 bases unmatched. Germline assignment: CDR1 SNHLY and CDR2 FYNNEI. The CDR3 spells CASSESWLAGEETQYF. The CDR3 DNA follows: TGTGCCAGCAGTGAAAGTTGGCTAGCGGGCGAAGAGACCCAGTACTTC.

This clone turned up a few times. The chain joins TRBV6-5 to TRBJ1-2; tentative D call: TRBD1 (5 bases). This CDR3 has 11 amino acids. CDR1 is MNHEY, CDR2 SVGAGI, per germline. Deletions cut 6 bases from V and 10 bases from J, with 12 bases between. The CDR3 loop is CASSAGGDYTF. The CDR3 DNA is TGTGCCAGCAGCGCCGGAGGGGACTACACCTTC.

V gene TRBV5-4 combines with J gene TRBJ1-5; a weak D match, TRBD1 (5 bases). V was shortened by 2 bases and J by 9 bases, with 12 bases between the two germline ends. The CDR3 is 13 amino acids. The V gene's germline CDR1 is SGHNT and CDR2 YYREEE (reference sequence). This CDR3 is CASSFSSQGPQHF. The CDR3 DNA reads TGTGCCAGCAGCTTTTCTTCCCAGGGGCCCCAGCATTTT.

The chain links TRBV9 to TRBJ2-5, with 10 bases identical to TRBD1. J lost 5 bases, V lost 3 bases, and 7 bases had no gene match. The CDR3 contains 15 residues. Germline CDR1 is SGDLS and CDR2 is YYNGEE. This chain's CDR3 is CASSGGDRGDETQYF. The CDR3 DNA reads TGTGCCAGCAGCGGAGGGGACAGGGGAGATGAGACCCAGTACTTC.

This chain joins TRBV7-9 and TRBJ2-7, with 8 bases identical to TRBD2. Germline lookup yields CDR1 SEHNR and CDR2 FQNEAQ (reference sequence). V dropped 4 bases and J dropped 2; count of bases not matched to a gene: 13. The CDR3 has 17 amino acids. CDR3 in amino acids: CASSSGRVAGPPYEQYV. In nucleotides, the CDR3 is TGTGCCAGCAGCTCAGGGAGGGTAGCGGGACCCCCCTACGAGCAGTACGTC.

This chain uses TRBV7-2 with TRBJ2-3; D gene ambiguous. CDR1 is SGHTA, CDR2 FQGNSA, per germline. This CDR3 region has 17 residues. V lost 5 bases and J lost 0, with 18 bases in between. In DNA form, the CDR3 reads TGTGCCAGCAGCGCCTCAACTACCCCTCTCAGCACAGATACGCAGTATTTT. Its protein is CASSASTTPLSTDTQYF.

The chain carries TRBV6-5 and TRBJ2-3, with D possibly being TRBD2 (6 bases). Deletions cut 2 bases from V and 2 bases from J, with 11 bases between. CDR3 size: 15 residues. The V gene's germline CDR1 is MNHEY and CDR2 SVGAGI. CDR3 nucleotides: TGTGCCAGCAGTTACGGGGGGACGGTCACAGATACGCAGTATTTT. Residues: CASSYGGTVTDTQYF.